This is a list of T cell receptor beta chains from one sample in a study of human T cells and chemical hapten exposure. In TCRdb, the RACE reads were re-called with MiXCR into one record per CDR3 protein. The data show 300,000 to 400,000 distinct CDR3 sequences, roughly 6.9% seen once. Sequenced here: whole blood, sampled in connection with sensitization to the hapten diphenylcyclopropenone (DPC). Receptor source: a woman aged 18-30 years with alopecia areata. Some clones in this sample may be carry-over from other donors' samples. Both conserved end residues are part of each CDR3. Each record gives: V gene, J gene, clone size, D gene, CDR3 protein, CDR3 DNA. The D gene is left open where the match is weak. Not all rows give a size; the values are once, few, many and, for expanded clones, a class.

V: TRBV7-8; J: TRBJ1-2; size: .; D: .; CDR3: CASSLDVRYGYTF; DNA: TGTGCCAGCAGCTTAGATGTGCGATATGGCTACACCTTC
V: TRBV5-1; J: TRBJ1-6; size: .; D: .; CDR3: CASSLGQVPANSPLHF; DNA: TGCGCCAGCAGCTTGGGACAGGTCCCCGCCAATTCACCCCTCCACTTT
V: TRBV6-2/TRBV6-3; J: TRBJ1-5; size: .; D: .; CDR3: CASSSDRTVQPQHF; DNA: TGTGCCAGCAGTTCCGACCGGACAGTACAGCCCCAGCATTTT
V: TRBV12-3/TRBV12-4; J: TRBJ2-7; size: few; D: .; CDR3: CASGPPGGWYEQYF; DNA: TGTGCCAGCGGGCCGCCAGGGGGGTGGTACGAGCAGTACTTC
V: TRBV11-2; J: TRBJ1-5; size: few; D: .; CDR3: CASSLSMTNQPQHF; DNA: TGTGCCAGCAGCTTAAGTATGACCAATCAGCCCCAGCATTTT
V: TRBV18; J: TRBJ1-1; size: few; D: TRBD1; CDR3: CASSSKLQGAPDTEAFF; DNA: TGTGCCAGCTCATCTAAATTACAGGGGGCGCCGGACACTGAAGCTTTCTTT
V: TRBV4-1; J: TRBJ2-3; size: .; D: .; CDR3: CASSQDIGLADTQYF; DNA: TGCGCCAGCAGCCAAGACATAGGTTTGGCAGATACGCAGTATTTT
V: TRBV4-3; J: TRBJ2-1; size: many; D: .; CDR3: CASSQPGGGNEQFF; DNA: TGCGCCAGCAGCCAACCAGGGGGAGGTAATGAGCAGTTCTTC
V: TRBV5-1; J: TRBJ2-5; size: many; D: .; CDR3: CASSLPGPQETQYF; DNA: TGCGCCAGCAGCTTGCCGGGACCTCAAGAGACCCAGTACTTC
V: TRBV6-5; J: TRBJ2-6; size: many; D: .; CDR3: CASSYRVKGANVLTF; DNA: TGTGCCAGCAGCTACAGGGTGAAAGGGGCCAACGTCCTGACTTTC
V: TRBV7-2; J: TRBJ1-2; size: .; D: .; CDR3: CASSFTKQGYGYTF; DNA: TGTGCCAGCAGCTTTACGAAACAGGGCTATGGCTACACCTTC
V: TRBV6-2/TRBV6-3; J: TRBJ2-7; size: many; D: .; CDR3: CASSYLGEQYF; DNA: TGTGCCAGCAGTTACCTTGGTGAGCAGTACTTC
V: TRBV3-1; J: TRBJ1-2; size: once; D: .; CDR3: CASSHRTRYLYGYTF; DNA: TGTGCCAGCAGCCATAGGACAAGGTACCTCTATGGCTACACCTTC
V: TRBV3-1; J: TRBJ2-5; size: many; D: TRBD1; CDR3: CASSLLGQGQETQYF; DNA: TGTGCCAGCAGCTTATTAGGACAGGGACAAGAGACCCAGTACTTC
V: TRBV9; J: TRBJ2-2; size: few; D: .; CDR3: CASSVRSEDTGELFF; DNA: TGTGCCAGCAGCGTAAGGAGTGAAGATACCGGGGAGCTGTTTTTT
V: TRBV11-1; J: TRBJ2-7; size: many; D: TRBD1; CDR3: CASSFLPPGQGNYEQYF; DNA: TGTGCCAGCAGCTTTCTACCCCCGGGACAGGGCAACTACGAGCAGTACTTC
V: TRBV7-2; J: TRBJ2-3; size: .; D: TRBD2; CDR3: CASQDGLAGVDTQYF; DNA: TGTGCCAGCCAAGACGGACTAGCGGGGGTAGATACGCAGTATTTT